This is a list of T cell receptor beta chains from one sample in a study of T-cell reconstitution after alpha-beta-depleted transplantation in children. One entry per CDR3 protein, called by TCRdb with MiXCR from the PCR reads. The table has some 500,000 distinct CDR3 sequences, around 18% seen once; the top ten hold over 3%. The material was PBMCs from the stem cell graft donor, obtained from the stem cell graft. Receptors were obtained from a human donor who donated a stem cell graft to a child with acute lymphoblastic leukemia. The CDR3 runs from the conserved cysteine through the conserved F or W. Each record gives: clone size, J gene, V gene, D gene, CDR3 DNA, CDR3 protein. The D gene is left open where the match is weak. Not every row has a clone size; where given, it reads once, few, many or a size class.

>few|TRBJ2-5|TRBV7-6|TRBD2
TGTGCCAGCAGCTTAAGACTAGCGAGAAGTCAAGAGACCCAGTACTTC
CASSLRLARSQETQYF
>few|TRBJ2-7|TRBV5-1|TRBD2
TGCGCCAGCAGCTCCCTGACTAGGTTACGAACGGGGGGCTACGAGCAGTACTTC
CASSSLTRLRTGGYEQYF
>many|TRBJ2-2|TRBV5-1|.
TGCGCCAGCAGCCCCGGGACGACGAACACCGGGGAGCTGTTTTTT
CASSPGTTNTGELFF
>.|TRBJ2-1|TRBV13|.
TGTGCCAGCAGCTCCTATGACAATGAGCAGTTCTTC
CASSSYDNEQFF
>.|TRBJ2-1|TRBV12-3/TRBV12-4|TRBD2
TGTGCCAGCCGACCGGGACTAGTGAATGAGCAGTTCTTC
CASRPGLVNEQFF
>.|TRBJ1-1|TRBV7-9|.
TGTGCCAGCAGCTTAGCGCGGGGTCACACTGAAGCTTTCTTT
CASSLARGHTEAFF
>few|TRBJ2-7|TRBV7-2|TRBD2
TGTGCCAGCAACCAAAGGGGACTAGCGGGATTGTACGAGCAGTACTTC
CASNQRGLAGLYEQYF
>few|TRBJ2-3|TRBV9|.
TGTGCCAGCAGCGTAGGGGAGGAGTATACGCAGTATTTT
CASSVGEEYTQYF
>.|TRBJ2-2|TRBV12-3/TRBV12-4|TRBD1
TGTGCCAGCAGTCTTCGGGACAGGGCGACCGGGGAGCTGTTTTTT
CASSLRDRATGELFF
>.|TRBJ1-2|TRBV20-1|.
TGCAGTGCCTACCTAGGGAGCTATGGCTACACCTTC
CSAYLGSYGYTF
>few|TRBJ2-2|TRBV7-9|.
TGTGCCAGCTCGCCAGACAGGACAGTCTTCCTGACCGGGGAGCTGTTTTTT
CASSPDRTVFLTGELFF
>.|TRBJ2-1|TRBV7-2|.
TGTGCCAGCAGCTTAGCGCTTCGCCTAAATGAGCAGTTCTTC
CASSLALRLNEQFF
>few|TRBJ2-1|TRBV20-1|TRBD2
TGCAGTGCGAGGAGACTAGCGGGATCCTACAATGAGCAGTTCTTC
CSARRLAGSYNEQFF
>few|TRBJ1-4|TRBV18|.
TGTGCCAGCTCACCACAAAACAAAGACAGTGCAACTAATGAAAAACTGTTTTTT
CASSPQNKDSATNEKLFF
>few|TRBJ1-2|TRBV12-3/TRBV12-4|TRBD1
TGTGCCAGCAGGGGGACAGCTTCTAACTATGGCTACACCTTC
CASRGTASNYGYTF
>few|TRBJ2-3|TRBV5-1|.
TGCGCCAGCAGCGGATTGGACTCGCCCAGGTCCACAGATACGCAGTATTTT
CASSGLDSPRSTDTQYF
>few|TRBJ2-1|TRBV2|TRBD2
TGTGCCAGCAGCGATTCGACTAGCGGAATACAAAATGAGCAGTTCTTC
CASSDSTSGIQNEQFF
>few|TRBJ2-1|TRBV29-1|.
TGCAGCGTTCTCGATGGCCATGAGCAGTTCTTC
CSVLDGHEQFF
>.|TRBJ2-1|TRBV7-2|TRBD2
TGTGCCAGCAGCTTATACCCTAGCGGGAGGAAGAGCAATGAGCAGTTCTTC
CASSLYPSGRKSNEQFF
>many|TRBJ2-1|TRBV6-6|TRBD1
TGTGCCAGCAGGAGGGGACAGGGCTACAATGAGCAGTTCTTC
CASRRGQGYNEQFF
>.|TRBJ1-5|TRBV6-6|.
TGTGCCAGCAGAAACAGGGATATTCAGCCCCAGCATTTT
CASRNRDIQPQHF
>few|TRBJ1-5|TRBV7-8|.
TGTGCCAGCAGCTTAGCACGGTACACCAGGCCCCAGCATTTT
CASSLARYTRPQHF
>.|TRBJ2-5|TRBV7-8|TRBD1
TGTGCCAGCAGCAACCCGCGACAGGGGGGGGAGACCCAGTACTTC
CASSNPRQGGETQYF
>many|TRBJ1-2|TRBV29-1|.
TGCAGCGTTCCAGACTATGGCTACACCTTC
CSVPDYGYTF
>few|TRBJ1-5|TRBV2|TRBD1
TGTGCCAGCAGCGTGGACAGGGGGCGAGCTCAGCCCCAGCATTTT
CASSVDRGRAQPQHF
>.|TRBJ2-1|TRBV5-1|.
TGCGCCAGCAGCGAGGAACGGGAGATCTCCTACAATGAGCAGTTCTTC
CASSEEREISYNEQFF
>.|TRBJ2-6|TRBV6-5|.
TGTGCCAGCAGTTACTCGACTTCATCTGGGGCCAACGGCCTGACTTTC
CASSYSTSSGANGLTF
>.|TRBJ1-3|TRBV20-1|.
TGCAGTGCTAGACCGGGACTCTCTGGAAACACCATATATTTT
CSARPGLSGNTIYF
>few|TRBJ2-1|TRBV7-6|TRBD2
TGTGCCAGCAGCCGCGGACTAGCGCCCTACAATGAGCAGTTCTTC
CASSRGLAPYNEQFF
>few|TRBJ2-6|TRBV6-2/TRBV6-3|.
TGTGCCAGCAGTTACTCTGGGGCGTCCGGGGCCAACGTCCTGACTTTC
CASSYSGASGANVLTF
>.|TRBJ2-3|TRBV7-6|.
TGTGCCACCTCCCGGGGGACAGCGATTAGCACAGATACGCAGTATTTT
CATSRGTAISTDTQYF